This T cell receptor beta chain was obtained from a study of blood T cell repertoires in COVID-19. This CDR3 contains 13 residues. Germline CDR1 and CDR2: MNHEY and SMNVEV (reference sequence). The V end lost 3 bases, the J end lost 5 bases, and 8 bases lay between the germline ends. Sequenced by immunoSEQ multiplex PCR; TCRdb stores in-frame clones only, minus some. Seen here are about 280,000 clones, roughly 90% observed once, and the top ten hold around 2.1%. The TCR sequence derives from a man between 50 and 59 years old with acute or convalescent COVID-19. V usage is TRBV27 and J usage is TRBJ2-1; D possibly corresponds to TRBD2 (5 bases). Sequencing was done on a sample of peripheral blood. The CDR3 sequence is CASSLAGNNEQFF. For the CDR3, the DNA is TGTGCCAGCAGTTTGGCCGGGAACAATGAGCAGTTCTTC.